This T cell receptor (beta chain) was retrieved from a study of regulatory T cells in long-lasting Graves disease. Study-wide results and caveats: Favored usage of TRBV28, TRBJ1-2 and TRBJ2-5 was recorded in persistent disease.

Combining iRepertoire HTBI primers with Arm-PCR of CDR3 regions, the authors built TCR beta libraries. TCRdb reprocessed the multiplex PCR reads with MiXCR, giving one entry per CDR3 protein. The sample has a few hundred thousand distinct CDR3 sequences, 16% seen once. As regards this clonotype: Its antigen is undetermined.

CDR1 and CDR2 (germline): SSHAT, FNYEAQ (reference sequence). This CDR3 spans 14 amino acids. The ends were cut back, 2 bases at V and 0 bases at J, with 4 bases in the middle. This sample's time point: newly diagnosed GD, antithyroid drugs for less than 3 months. RNA isolated from PBMCs was used to make the TCR library. The sample was also linked to a second study, of T cells in Graves' hyperthyroidism and ophthalmopathy.

This clonotype originated in a man in his forties with Graves disease. The source material was peripheral blood mononuclear cells (PBMCs), sampled at new diagnosis, from a patient treated with antithyroid drugs. J is TRBJ2-2 and V is TRBV7-7; unclear D gene. The CDR3 here is CASSLQTNTGELFF. The CDR3 nucleotides read TGTGCCAGCAGCTTACAAACGAACACCGGGGAGCTGTTTTTT.